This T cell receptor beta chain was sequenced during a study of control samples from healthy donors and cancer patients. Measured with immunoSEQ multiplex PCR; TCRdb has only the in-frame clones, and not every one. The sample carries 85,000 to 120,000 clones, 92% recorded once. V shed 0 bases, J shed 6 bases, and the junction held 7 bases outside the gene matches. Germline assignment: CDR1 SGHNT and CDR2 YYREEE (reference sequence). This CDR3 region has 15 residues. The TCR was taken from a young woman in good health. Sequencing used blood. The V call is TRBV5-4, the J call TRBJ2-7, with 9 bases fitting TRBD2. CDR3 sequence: CASSLVAGGPSEQYF. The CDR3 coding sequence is TGTGCCAGCAGCTTGGTGGCGGGAGGGCCGAGCGAGCAGTACTTC. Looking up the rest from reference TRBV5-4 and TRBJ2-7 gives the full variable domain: ETGVTQSPTHLIKTRGQQVTLRCSSQSGHNTVSWYQQALGQGPQFIFQYYREEENGRGNFPPRFSGLQFPNYSSELNVNALELDDSALYLCASSLVAGGPSEQYFGPGTRLTVT.